A selection of T cell receptor beta chains follows, all from one sample in a study of T cell responses to AZD1222 COVID-19 vaccine. The data were produced by immunoSEQ multiplex PCR, yet TCRdb's version contains in-frame clones alone and is incomplete. The top ten hold 5.4% of the sample, which has around 140,000 clones, about 93% seen once. This material consisted of peripheral blood, taken on day 0 of AZD1222 vaccination. All receptors derive from an adult in good health. The CDR3 runs from the conserved cysteine through the conserved F or W. The order of the fields is J gene, CDR3 length, V gene, clone size, D gene, CDR3 DNA, CDR3 protein. The D gene is left open where the match is weak. The size entry is marked missing in some rows and otherwise reads once, few, many or a size class.

TRBJ1-1	16	TRBV18	once	.	TGTGCCAGCTCACCACCGCCCCAGGGCCAGGGGACTGAAGCTTTCTTT	CASSPPPQGQGTEAFF
TRBJ2-5	12	TRBV5-6	.	.	TGTGCCAGCAGCTCCGTTCAAGAGACCCAGTACTTC	CASSSVQETQYF
TRBJ1-1	13	TRBV5-4	.	.	TGTGCCAGCAGGCCGAAGGGGGGCACTGAAGCTTTCTTT	CASRPKGGTEAFF
TRBJ2-1	15	TRBV27	.	TRBD1	TGTGCCAGCAGTTTATCGGGACAGGGAGGCAATGAGCAGTTCTTC	CASSLSGQGGNEQFF
TRBJ2-7	16	TRBV2	.	TRBD2	TGTGCCAGCAGGGTTCGTAGCGGGAGCCAGTTCTACGAGCAGTACTTC	CASRVRSGSQFYEQYF
TRBJ1-2	14	TRBV6-2/TRBV6-3	.	.	TGTGCCAGCAGTTCGGGAGGGGGTAACTATGGCTACACCTTC	CASSSGGGNYGYTF
TRBJ2-7	17	TRBV4-1	.	.	TGCGCCAGCAGCCAAGATCTTAACCCTCCCGGGGTGTGGGAGCAGTACTTC	CASSQDLNPPGVWEQYF
TRBJ2-1	18	TRBV14	.	TRBD2	TGTGCCAGCAGCCAAGAAAATCTAGCGGGAGGGGCTTACAATGAGCAGTTCTTC	CASSQENLAGGAYNEQFF
TRBJ1-1	14	TRBV2	.	.	TGTGCCAGCAGAGCTATGGGTTCGAACACTGAAGCTTTCTTT	CASRAMGSNTEAFF
TRBJ1-2	14	TRBV24-1	.	.	TGTGCCACCAGTGGGTCAACCACTAACTATGGCTACACCTTC	CATSGSTTNYGYTF
TRBJ1-2	15	TRBV18	.	.	TGTGCCAGCTCACGAAGTAGGACGGAAGCTTATGGCTACACCTTC	CASSRSRTEAYGYTF
TRBJ2-5	16	TRBV27	.	TRBD2	TGTGCCAGCAGGGAACTAGCGGGTGCCGCGGGGGAGACCCAGTACTTC	CASRELAGAAGETQYF
TRBJ2-7	14	TRBV30	.	TRBD1	TGTGCCTGGAGTCGAGGGACAGGGGGCTACGAGCAGTACTTC	CAWSRGTGGYEQYF
TRBJ2-3	16	TRBV28	.	TRBD2	TGTGCCAGCAGTTCTGGACTAGGTCCAAGCACAGATACGCAGTATTTT	CASSSGLGPSTDTQYF
TRBJ2-2	16	TRBV19	.	.	TGTGCCAGTAGTATTTCCCCAGGGGCGAACACCGGGGAGCTGTTTTTT	CASSISPGANTGELFF
TRBJ1-1	12	TRBV14	.	.	TGTGCCAGCAGCCAAGAGGTCGGGGGAGCTTTCTTT	CASSQEVGGAFF
TRBJ2-5	10	TRBV20-1	once	.	TGCAGTGCTAGATGGGGAACCCAGTACTTC	CSARWGTQYF
TRBJ2-6	20	TRBV19	.	.	TGTGCCAGTAGTATTCTTGGCAGGGGAGGTCTTGGGGCTGGGGCCAACGTCCTGACTTTC	CASSILGRGGLGAGANVLTF
TRBJ2-1	16	TRBV10-1	.	TRBD2	TGCGCCAGCAGTGAACCGGGACTAGCGGGGCGGGGTGAGCAGTTCTTC	CASSEPGLAGRGEQFF
TRBJ1-1	14	TRBV30	.	TRBD1	TGTGCGTTGGACAGGGGGCGAATCTCTATTAAGGCTTTCTTT	CALDRGRISIKAFF
TRBJ1-2	12	TRBV18	.	.	TGTGCCAGCTCACCAGAGGGCTTTGGCTACACCTTC	CASSPEGFGYTF
TRBJ2-7	14	TRBV10-1	.	.	TGCGCCAGCAGTAGACACAGGGAGCCCTACGAGCAGTACTTC	CASSRHREPYEQYF
TRBJ2-2	18	TRBV28	.	TRBD2	TGTGCCAGCAGTTTTGTGGGACTAGCGGGAGGGTTCACCGGGGAGCTGTTTTTT	CASSFVGLAGGFTGELFF
TRBJ1-1	14	TRBV6-1	.	TRBD1	TGTGCCAGCAGTGAAGCCTCGGGACAGGACATTCCTTTCTTT	CASSEASGQDIPFF
TRBJ1-2	15	TRBV28	.	TRBD1	TGTGCCAGCAGTCTGACCAGGGGGCGCCCCTATGGCTACACCTTC	CASSLTRGRPYGYTF
TRBJ2-1	14	TRBV10-3	.	.	TGTGCCATCGCCTTGGGTCGACAGTACAATGAGCAGTTCTTC	CAIALGRQYNEQFF
TRBJ1-1	15	TRBV11-2	.	TRBD1	TGTGCCAGTATCGACAGGGATGGGGGTAGCACTGAAGCTTTCTTT	CASIDRDGGSTEAFF
TRBJ2-1	11	TRBV4-3	.	.	TGCGCCAGCAGCCAACACAATGAGCAGTTCTTC	CASSQHNEQFF
TRBJ1-1	15	TRBV7-9	.	.	TGTGCCAGCAGCTTAGATAACGGAGCCCCTCTCGGGGGCAGCTTT	CASSLDNGAPLGGSF
TRBJ1-4	16	TRBV4-1	.	.	TGCGCCAGCAGCCCGGACCCTATATCCTCTAATGAAAAACTGTTTTTT	CASSPDPISSNEKLFF
TRBJ2-3	15	TRBV20-1	.	TRBD2	TGCAGTGCTAGTAGCCTAGCGGCTAGCACAGATACGCAGTATTTT	CSASSLAASTDTQYF
TRBJ1-1	12	TRBV30	.	.	TGTGCCTGGAGTGTAGGCAACACTGAAGCTTTCTTT	CAWSVGNTEAFF
TRBJ2-7	15	TRBV28	.	TRBD2	TGTGCCAGCAGCCGGGGGGGGCTCGTACTCTACGAGCAGTACTTC	CASSRGGLVLYEQYF
TRBJ1-1	14	TRBV30	.	TRBD1	TGTGCCTGGAGTTGGGGACAGTTGAACACTGAAGCTTTCTTT	CAWSWGQLNTEAFF
TRBJ2-3	14	TRBV3-1/TRBV3-2	.	TRBD2	TGTGCCAGCAGCCCTAGCGGCCGCACAGATACGCAGTATTTT	CASSPSGRTDTQYF
TRBJ1-1	16	TRBV5-5	.	.	TGTGCCAGCAGCACAACAGGAGGGGTTGGTAGAACTGAAGCTTTCTTT	CASSTTGGVGRTEAFF